This T cell receptor beta chain was recorded in a study of T-cell memory formation after mild COVID-19. This CDR3 has 12 residues. The germline V gene encodes CDR1 MNHEY and CDR2 SVGEGT. Deletions cut 6 bases from V and 9 bases from J, with 15 bases between. TCRdb itself ran the 5' RACE reads through MiXCR, one entry per CDR3 protein. The sample gives about 560,000 distinct CDR3 sequences, about 20% of which show up once; about 8.2% is in the top ten. J is TRBJ2-7 and V is TRBV6-2 or TRBV6-3, with unresolved D. This TCR was recovered from an adult woman who had mild COVID-19 (a few samples of this study predate the infection). Cell type and time point are not known. The specimen was PBMCs or a T cell subset sorted from them (not recorded which). CDR3 loop: CASSTTGFAQYF. CDR3 nucleotides: TGTGCCAGCAGCACGACTGGGTTCGCGCAGTACTTC.